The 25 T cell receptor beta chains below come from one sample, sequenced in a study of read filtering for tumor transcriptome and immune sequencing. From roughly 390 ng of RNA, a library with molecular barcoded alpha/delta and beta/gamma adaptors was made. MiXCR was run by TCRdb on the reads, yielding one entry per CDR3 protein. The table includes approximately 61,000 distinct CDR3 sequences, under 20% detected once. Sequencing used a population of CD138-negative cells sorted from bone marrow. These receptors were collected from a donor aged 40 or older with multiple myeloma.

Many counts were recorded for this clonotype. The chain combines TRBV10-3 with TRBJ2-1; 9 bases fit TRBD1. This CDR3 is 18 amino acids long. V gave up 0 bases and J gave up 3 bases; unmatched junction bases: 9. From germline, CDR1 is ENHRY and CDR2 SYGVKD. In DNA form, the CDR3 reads TGTGCCATCAGTGAGTCGAGACCAACAGGGGGCAACTACAATGAGCAGTTCTTC. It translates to CAISESRPTGGNYNEQFF.

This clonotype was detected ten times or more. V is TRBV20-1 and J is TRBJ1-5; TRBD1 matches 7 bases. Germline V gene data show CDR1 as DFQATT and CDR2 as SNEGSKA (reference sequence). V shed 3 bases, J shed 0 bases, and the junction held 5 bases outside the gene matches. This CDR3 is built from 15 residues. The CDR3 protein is CSARGTANSNQPQHF. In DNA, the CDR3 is TGCAGTGCTAGGGGGACAGCGAATAGCAATCAGCCCCAGCATTTT.

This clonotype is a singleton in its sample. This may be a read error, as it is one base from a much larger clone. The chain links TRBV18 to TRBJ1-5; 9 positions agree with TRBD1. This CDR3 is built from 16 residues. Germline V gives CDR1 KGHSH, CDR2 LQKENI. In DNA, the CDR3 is TGTGCCAGCTCACCAACAGGGGGCTCTTCCACTCAGCCCCAGCTTTTT. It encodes CASSPTGGSSTQPQLF.

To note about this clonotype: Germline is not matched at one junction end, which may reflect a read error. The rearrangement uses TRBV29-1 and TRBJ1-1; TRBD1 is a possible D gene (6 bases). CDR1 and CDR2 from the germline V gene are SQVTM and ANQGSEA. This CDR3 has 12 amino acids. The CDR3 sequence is CSVLTGMTVAFF. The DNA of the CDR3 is TGTAGCGTTCTGACAGGAATGACTGTAGCTTTCTTT. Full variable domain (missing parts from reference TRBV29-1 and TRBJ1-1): SAVISQKPSRDICQRGTSLTIQCQVDSQVTMMFWYRQQPGQSLTLIATANQGSEATYESGFVIDKFPISRPNLTFSTLTVSNMSPEDSSIYLCSVLTGMTVAFFGQGTRLTVV.

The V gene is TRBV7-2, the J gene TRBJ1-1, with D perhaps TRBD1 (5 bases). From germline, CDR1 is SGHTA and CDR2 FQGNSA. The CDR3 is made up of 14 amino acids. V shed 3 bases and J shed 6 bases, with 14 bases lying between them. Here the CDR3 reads CASSLYGTRAEAFF. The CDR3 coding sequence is TGTGCCAGCAGCTTGTACGGGACGCGCGCTGAAGCTTTCTTT. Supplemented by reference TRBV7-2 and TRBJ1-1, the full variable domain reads GAGVSQSPSNKVTEKGKDVELRCDPISGHTALYWYRQSLGQGLEFLIYFQGNSAPDKSGLPSDRFSAERTGGSVSTLTIQRTQQEDSAVYLCASSLYGTRAEAFFGQGTRLTVV.

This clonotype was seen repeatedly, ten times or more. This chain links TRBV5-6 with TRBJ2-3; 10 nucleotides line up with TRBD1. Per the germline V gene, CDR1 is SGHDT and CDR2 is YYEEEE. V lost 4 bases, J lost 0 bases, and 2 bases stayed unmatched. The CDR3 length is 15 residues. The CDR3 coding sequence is TGTGCCAGCAGCACGGGACAGGGGAGCACAGATACGCAGTATTTT. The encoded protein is CASSTGQGSTDTQYF.

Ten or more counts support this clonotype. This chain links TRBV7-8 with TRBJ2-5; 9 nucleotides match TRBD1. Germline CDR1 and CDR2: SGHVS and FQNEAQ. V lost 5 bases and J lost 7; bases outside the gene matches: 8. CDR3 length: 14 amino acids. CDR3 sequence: CASSTGQGPPTQYF. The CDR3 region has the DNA TGTGCCAGCAGCACGGGACAGGGCCCGCCGACCCAGTACTTC.

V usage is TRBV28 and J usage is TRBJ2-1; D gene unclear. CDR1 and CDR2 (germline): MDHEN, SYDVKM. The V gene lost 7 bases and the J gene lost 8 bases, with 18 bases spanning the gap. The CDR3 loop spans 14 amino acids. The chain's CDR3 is CASKRPYTWDEQFF. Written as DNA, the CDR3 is TGTGCCAGCAAAAGGCCTTATACATGGGATGAGCAGTTCTTC.

CDR3 nucleotide sequence: TGTGCTAGTGGGGACAGGGGGCCGAACACTGAAGCTTTCTTT. It specifies CASGDRGPNTEAFF. The rearrangement uses TRBV12-5 and TRBJ1-1; TRBD1 matches 11 bases. Losses at the gene ends were 6 bases for V and 1 base for J; bases not matched to a gene: 1. CDR3 size: 14 residues. Germline-derived CDR1 and CDR2 are LGHNT and FRNRAP.

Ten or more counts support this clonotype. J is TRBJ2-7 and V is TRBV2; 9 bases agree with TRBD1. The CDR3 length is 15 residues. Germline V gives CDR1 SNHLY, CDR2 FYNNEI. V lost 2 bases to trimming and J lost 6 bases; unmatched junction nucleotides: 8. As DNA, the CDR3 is TGTGCCAGCAGTGAATACGGGACAGGGTTCTTCGAGCAGTACTTC. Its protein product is CASSEYGTGFFEQYF.

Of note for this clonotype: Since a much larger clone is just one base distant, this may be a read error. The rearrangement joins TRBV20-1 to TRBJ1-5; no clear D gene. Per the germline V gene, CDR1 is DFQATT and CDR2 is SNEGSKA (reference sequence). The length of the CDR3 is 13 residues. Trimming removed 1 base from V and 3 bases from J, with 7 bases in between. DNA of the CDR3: TGCAGTGCTAGAGTGGGAGCCAATCAGCCCCAGCATTTT. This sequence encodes CSARVGANQPQHF.

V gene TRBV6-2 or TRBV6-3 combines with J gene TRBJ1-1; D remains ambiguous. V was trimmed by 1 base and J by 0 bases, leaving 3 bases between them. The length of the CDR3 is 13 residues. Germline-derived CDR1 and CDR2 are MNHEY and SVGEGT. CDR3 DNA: TGTGCCAGCAGTTACTTGTTGAACACTGAAGCTTTCTTT. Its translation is CASSYLLNTEAFF.

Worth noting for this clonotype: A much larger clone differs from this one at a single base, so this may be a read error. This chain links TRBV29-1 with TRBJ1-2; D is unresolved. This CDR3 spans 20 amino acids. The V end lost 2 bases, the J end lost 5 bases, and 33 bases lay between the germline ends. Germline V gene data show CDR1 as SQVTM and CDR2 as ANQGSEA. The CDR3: CSVEKYNGGLIGKGRYGYTF. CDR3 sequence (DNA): TGCAGCGTTGAAAAGTACAACGGCGGGCTTATAGGGAAAGGGAGGTATGGCTACACCTTC.

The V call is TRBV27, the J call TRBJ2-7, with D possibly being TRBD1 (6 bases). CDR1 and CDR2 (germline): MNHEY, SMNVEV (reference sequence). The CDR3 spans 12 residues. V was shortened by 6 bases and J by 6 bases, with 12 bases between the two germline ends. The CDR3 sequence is CASSPQGAEQYF. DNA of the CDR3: TGTGCCAGCAGCCCACAGGGCGCCGAGCAGTACTTC.

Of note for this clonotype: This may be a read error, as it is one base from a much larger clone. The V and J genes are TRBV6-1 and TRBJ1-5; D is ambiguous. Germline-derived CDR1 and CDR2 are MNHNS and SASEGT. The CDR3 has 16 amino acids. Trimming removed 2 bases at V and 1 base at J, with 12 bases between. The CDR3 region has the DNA TGTGCCAGCAGTGAAACTACGGGCAACAGCAATCAGCCCCAGCATTTT. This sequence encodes CASSETTGNSNQPQHF.

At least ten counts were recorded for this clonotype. CDR3 residues: CASSPGTGGRRGYGYTF. The CDR3 DNA reads TGCGCCAGCAGCCCCGGGACAGGGGGCCGCCGGGGCTATGGCTACACCTTC. J is TRBJ1-2 and V is TRBV4-1; 12 bases match TRBD1. V trimming: 4 bases; J trimming: 4 bases; junction bases outside the gene matches: 10. Germline V gene data show CDR1 as MGHRA and CDR2 as YSYEKL. The CDR3 is 17 amino acids.

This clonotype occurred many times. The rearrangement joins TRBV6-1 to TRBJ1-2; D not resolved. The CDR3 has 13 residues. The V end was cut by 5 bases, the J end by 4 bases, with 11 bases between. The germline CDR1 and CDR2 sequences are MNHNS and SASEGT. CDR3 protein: CASSWTHSYGYTF. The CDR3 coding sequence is TGTGCCAGCAGTTGGACCCACTCCTATGGCTACACCTTC.

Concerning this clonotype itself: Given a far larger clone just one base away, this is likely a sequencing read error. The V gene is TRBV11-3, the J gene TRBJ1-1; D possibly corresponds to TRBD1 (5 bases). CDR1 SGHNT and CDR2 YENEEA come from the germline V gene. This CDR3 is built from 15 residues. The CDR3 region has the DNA TGTGCCAGCAGCCCGCTCGGGCAGGGACGAACTGAAGTTTTCTTT. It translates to CASSPLGQGRTEVFF.

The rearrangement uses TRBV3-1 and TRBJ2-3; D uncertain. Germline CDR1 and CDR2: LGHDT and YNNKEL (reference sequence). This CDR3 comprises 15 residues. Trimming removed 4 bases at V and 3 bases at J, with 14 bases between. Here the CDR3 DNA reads TGTGCCAGCAGCCCAGGACCCGGCCGGACAGATACGCAGTATTTT. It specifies CASSPGPGRTDTQYF.

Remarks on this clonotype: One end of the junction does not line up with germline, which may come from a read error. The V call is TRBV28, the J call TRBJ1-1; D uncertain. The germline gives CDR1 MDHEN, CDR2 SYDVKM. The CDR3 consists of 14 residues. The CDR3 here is CASSLPTVNTEAFF. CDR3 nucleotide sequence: TGTGCCAGCAGTTTACCCACAGTGAACACTGAGGCTTTCTTT.

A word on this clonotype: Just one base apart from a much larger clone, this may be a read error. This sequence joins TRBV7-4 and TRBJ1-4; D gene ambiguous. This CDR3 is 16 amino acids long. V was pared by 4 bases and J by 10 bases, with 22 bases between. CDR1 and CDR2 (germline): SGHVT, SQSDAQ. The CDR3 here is CASSSQRASEVGKLFF. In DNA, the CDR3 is TGTGCCAGCAGCTCACAGAGGGCAAGTGAAGTTGGAAAACTGTTTTTT.

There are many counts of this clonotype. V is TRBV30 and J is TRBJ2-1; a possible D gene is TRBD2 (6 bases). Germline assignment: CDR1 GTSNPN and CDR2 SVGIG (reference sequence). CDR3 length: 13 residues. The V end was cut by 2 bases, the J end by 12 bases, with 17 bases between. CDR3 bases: TGTGCCTGGAGTCCCCCGGGACTCCAGGCGCAGTTCTTC. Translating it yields CAWSPPGLQAQFF. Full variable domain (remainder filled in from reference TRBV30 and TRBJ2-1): SQTIHQWPATLVQPVGSPLSLECTVEGTSNPNLYWYRQAAGRGLQLLFYSVGIGQISSEVPQNLSASRPQDRQFILSSKKLLLSDSGFYLCAWSPPGLQAQFFGPGTRLTVL.

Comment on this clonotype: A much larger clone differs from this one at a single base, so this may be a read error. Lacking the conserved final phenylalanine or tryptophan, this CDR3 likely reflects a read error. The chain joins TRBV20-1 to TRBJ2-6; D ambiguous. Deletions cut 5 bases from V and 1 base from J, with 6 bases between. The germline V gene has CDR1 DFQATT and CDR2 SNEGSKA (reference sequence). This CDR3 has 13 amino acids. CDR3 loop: CSAFVSGANVLTS. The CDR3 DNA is TGCAGTGCTTTTGTGTCTGGGGCCAACGTCCTGACTTCC.

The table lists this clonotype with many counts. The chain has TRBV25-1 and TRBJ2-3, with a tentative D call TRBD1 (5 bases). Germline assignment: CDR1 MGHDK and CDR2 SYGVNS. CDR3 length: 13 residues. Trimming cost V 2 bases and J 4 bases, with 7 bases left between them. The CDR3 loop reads CASSEQGPDTQYF. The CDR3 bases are TGTGCCAGCAGTGAACAGGGTCCAGATACGCAGTATTTT.

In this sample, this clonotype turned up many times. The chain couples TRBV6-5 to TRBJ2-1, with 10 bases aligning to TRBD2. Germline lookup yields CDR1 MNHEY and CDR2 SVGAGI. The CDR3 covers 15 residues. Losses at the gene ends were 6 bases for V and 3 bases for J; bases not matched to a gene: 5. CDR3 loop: CASRRTSGIYNEQFF. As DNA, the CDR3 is TGTGCCAGCAGGCGGACTAGCGGAATCTACAATGAGCAGTTCTTC.